Described below is a single T cell receptor (beta chain) sequence and its context. Germline V CDR1 and CDR2: MNHEY, SMNVEV (reference sequence). The length of the CDR3 is 15 residues. J lost 11 bases, V lost 5 bases, and 12 bases had no gene match. This specimen belongs to a study of shared clonotypes between healthy human individuals. Clones were sequenced by immunoSEQ multiplex PCR, and TCRdb holds only the in-frame ones, with some missing. Found here are hundreds of thousands of clones, approximately 79% of them singletons; the top ten hold around 1.6%. The specimen was memory CD4+ T cells sorted from blood. Described subset: CD45RA-negative fraction. This TCR came from a woman in her 30s in good health. The chain employs TRBV27 and TRBJ2-1; 10 nucleotides line up with TRBD2. CDR3 loop: CASSSSGRAQVKQFF. In DNA, the CDR3 is TGTGCCAGCAGTAGCAGCGGGAGGGCCCAAGTGAAGCAGTTCTTC.